The rows below give T cell receptor beta chains drawn from one sample of a study of blood T cells in healthy people across ages. TCRdb recomputed calls from the 5' RACE reads with MiXCR, one row per CDR3 protein. The sample comprises hundreds of thousands of distinct CDR3 sequences, around half of which are singletons, and under 35% rests with the top ten. The source material was blood. All receptors derive from a woman aged 60 to 75 in good health. Each CDR3 is given with its conserved first and last residue. A D gene is named only where the DNA matches it firmly. Where a row states a size, it is once, few, many or the class of an expanded clone; other rows omit it.

size: NA
D: NA
J: TRBJ2-5
V: TRBV29-1
CDR3: CSVALGGGGETQYF
DNA: TGCAGCGTCGCTTTGGGGGGCGGGGGAGAGACCCAGTACTTC

size: many
D: NA
J: TRBJ2-3
V: TRBV7-9
CDR3: CASSFGRPITDTQYF
DNA: TGTGCCAGCAGCTTCGGACGTCCCATCACAGATACGCAGTATTTT

size: NA
D: TRBD1
J: TRBJ2-6
V: TRBV20-1
CDR3: CSAGQGVLKGANVLTF
DNA: TGCAGTGCCGGACAGGGGGTCCTTAAAGGGGCCAACGTCCTGACTTTC

size: many
D: TRBD1
J: TRBJ1-1
V: TRBV4-3
CDR3: CASSQSSTGGTEAFF
DNA: TGCGCCAGCAGCCAGAGTAGTACAGGGGGCACTGAAGCTTTCTTT

size: few
D: TRBD1
J: TRBJ2-3
V: TRBV28
CDR3: CATTGGADTQYF
DNA: TGTGCCACCACAGGGGGCGCAGATACGCAGTATTTT

size: many
D: NA
J: TRBJ2-3
V: TRBV20-1
CDR3: CSATRGDTQYF
DNA: TGCAGTGCTACTCGCGGAGATACGCAGTATTTT

size: few
D: NA
J: TRBJ2-3
V: TRBV12-3/TRBV12-4
CDR3: CASERGTDTQYF
DNA: TGTGCCAGCGAGAGAGGGACAGATACGCAGTATTTT

size: NA
D: NA
J: TRBJ2-1
V: TRBV20-1
CDR3: CSAEGGGTSQWMEQFF
DNA: TGCAGTGCCGAGGGGGGCGGGACATCCCAATGGATGGAGCAGTTCTTC

size: NA
D: NA
J: TRBJ2-7
V: TRBV28
CDR3: CASSLFGRGSYEQYF
DNA: TGTGCCAGCAGTTTATTCGGACGGGGTTCCTACGAGCAGTACTTC

size: few
D: TRBD1
J: TRBJ2-6
V: TRBV3-1
CDR3: CASSRWTGGIPSGANVLTF
DNA: TGTGCCAGCAGCCGATGGACAGGGGGAATCCCCTCTGGGGCCAACGTCCTGACTTTC

size: few
D: NA
J: TRBJ2-1
V: TRBV9
CDR3: CASSVGVGRGNEQFF
DNA: TGTGCCAGCAGCGTAGGAGTTGGTAGGGGCAATGAGCAGTTCTTC

size: NA
D: NA
J: TRBJ2-3
V: TRBV20-1
CDR3: CSAVGGEADTQYF
DNA: TGCAGTGCGGTGGGGGGAGAAGCAGATACGCAGTATTTT

size: NA
D: NA
J: TRBJ2-1
V: TRBV27
CDR3: CASAGLQDNEQFF
DNA: TGTGCCAGCGCAGGCCTACAAGACAATGAGCAGTTCTTC

size: many
D: NA
J: TRBJ1-1
V: TRBV27
CDR3: CASSVYGGSEAFF
DNA: TGTGCCAGCAGTGTATATGGGGGGTCTGAAGCTTTCTTT

size: NA
D: NA
J: TRBJ1-2
V: TRBV20-1
CDR3: CSARSYIYGYTF
DNA: TGCAGTGCTAGATCTTATATCTATGGCTACACCTTC

size: NA
D: NA
J: TRBJ2-7
V: TRBV15
CDR3: CATSRGRADYEQYF
DNA: TGTGCCACCAGCAGAGGAAGAGCAGACTACGAGCAGTACTTC

size: NA
D: TRBD1
J: TRBJ1-2
V: TRBV10-3
CDR3: CAVQGQPYGYTF
DNA: TGTGCCGTACAGGGACAGCCTTATGGCTACACCTTC

size: few
D: NA
J: TRBJ2-7
V: TRBV5-6
CDR3: CASSLLAPGHSYEQYF
DNA: TGTGCCAGCAGCTTGTTGGCGCCGGGACATTCCTACGAGCAGTACTTC

size: NA
D: TRBD2
J: TRBJ2-3
V: TRBV4-3
CDR3: CASSQDQGHGLAGGADTQYF
DNA: TGCGCCAGCAGCCAAGATCAAGGCCATGGACTAGCGGGAGGCGCAGATACGCAGTATTTT

size: NA
D: TRBD2
J: TRBJ2-1
V: TRBV15
CDR3: CATSREKREGRCGQFF
DNA: TGTGCCACCAGCAGAGAGAAACGGGAGGGGCGATGTGGGCAGTTCTTC

size: NA
D: TRBD1
J: TRBJ2-5
V: TRBV30
CDR3: CAWRAGTGGFKTQYF
DNA: TGTGCCTGGAGGGCCGGGACAGGGGGCTTCAAGACCCAGTACTTC

size: NA
D: NA
J: TRBJ2-1
V: TRBV7-3
CDR3: CASSLIGQYNEQFF
DNA: TGTGCCAGCAGCTTAATCGGACAGTACAATGAGCAGTTCTTC

size: NA
D: TRBD2
J: TRBJ2-7
V: TRBV28
CDR3: CATGTSGIHEQYF
DNA: TGTGCCACAGGGACTAGCGGGATCCACGAGCAGTACTTC

size: NA
D: NA
J: TRBJ2-4
V: TRBV28
CDR3: CATDDRQGTQDIQYF
DNA: TGTGCCACCGACGACCGTCAGGGCACGCAGGACATTCAGTACTTC

size: NA
D: NA
J: TRBJ2-7
V: TRBV28
CDR3: CASARGSSYEQYF
DNA: TGTGCCAGCGCCCGGGGGAGCTCCTACGAGCAGTACTTC

size: few
D: NA
J: TRBJ2-7
V: TRBV21-1
CDR3: CASSRLWHSYEQYF
DNA: TGTGCCAGCAGTCGCCTGTGGCATTCCTACGAGCAGTACTTC

size: once
D: NA
J: TRBJ1-6
V: TRBV10-3
CDR3: CAVSESNGQNSPLHF
DNA: TGTGCCGTCAGTGAGTCGAACGGACAGAATTCACCCCTCCACTTT

size: NA
D: TRBD1
J: TRBJ2-3
V: TRBV5-1
CDR3: CASSAGQVSTDTQYF
DNA: TGCGCCAGCAGCGCGGGACAGGTTAGCACAGATACGCAGTATTTT

size: NA
D: NA
J: TRBJ2-3
V: TRBV7-9
CDR3: CASSRYGADTQYF
DNA: TGTGCCAGCAGCAGATACGGGGCAGATACGCAGTATTTT

size: NA
D: TRBD1
J: TRBJ1-1
V: TRBV7-9
CDR3: CASSLVTGYEAFF
DNA: TGTGCCAGCAGCTTAGTGACAGGGTATGAAGCTTTCTTT

size: NA
D: TRBD2
J: TRBJ2-7
V: TRBV20-1
CDR3: CSARDLTSGTYEQYF
DNA: TGCAGTGCTAGAGATCTTACTAGCGGAACCTACGAGCAGTACTTC

size: NA
D: TRBD1
J: TRBJ2-7
V: TRBV12-3/TRBV12-4
CDR3: CASSPRMGRQGDEQYF
DNA: TGTGCCAGCAGCCCCCGGATGGGGAGACAGGGGGACGAGCAGTACTTC

size: NA
D: NA
J: TRBJ2-4
V: TRBV30
CDR3: CAWSSWGGENIQYF
DNA: TGTGCCTGGAGCTCATGGGGAGGAGAAAACATTCAGTACTTC

size: NA
D: NA
J: TRBJ1-2
V: TRBV12-3/TRBV12-4
CDR3: CASSLKGYYGYTF
DNA: TGTGCCAGCAGTTTAAAGGGATACTATGGCTACACCTTC

size: many
D: NA
J: TRBJ1-1
V: TRBV5-1
CDR3: CASSLTFTRWGMNTEAFF
DNA: TGCGCCAGCAGCTTGACATTCACACGATGGGGGATGAACACTGAAGCTTTCTTT

size: NA
D: TRBD1
J: TRBJ1-2
V: TRBV2
CDR3: CASNTGEHGYTF
DNA: TGTGCCAGCAACACAGGGGAACACGGCTACACCTTC

size: NA
D: NA
J: TRBJ2-6
V: TRBV5-1
CDR3: CVSSSPGALGANVLTF
DNA: TGCGTCAGCAGCTCCCCAGGGGCGCTGGGGGCCAACGTCCTGACTTTC

size: NA
D: NA
J: TRBJ1-6
V: TRBV30
CDR3: CAWSLLGSPLHF
DNA: TGTGCCTGGAGTCTCCTGGGTTCACCCCTCCACTTT

size: NA
D: TRBD1
J: TRBJ2-5
V: TRBV11-2
CDR3: CASSLTGGLRETQYF
DNA: TGTGCCAGCAGCCTGACAGGGGGCTTGAGGGAGACCCAGTACTTC

size: NA
D: TRBD1
J: TRBJ1-3
V: TRBV7-9
CDR3: CASSPPTGRGGNTIYF
DNA: TGTGCCAGCAGCCCCCCGACAGGGCGAGGAGGAAACACCATATATTTT

size: NA
D: TRBD1
J: TRBJ2-1
V: TRBV28
CDR3: CASSFERRQGGNEQFF
DNA: TGTGCCAGCAGTTTTGAACGCCGACAGGGGGGGAATGAGCAGTTCTTC

size: NA
D: TRBD1
J: TRBJ2-5
V: TRBV7-2
CDR3: CASSLGTGYQETQYF
DNA: TGTGCCAGCAGCTTAGGGACAGGGTACCAAGAGACCCAGTACTTC

size: NA
D: NA
J: TRBJ2-7
V: TRBV5-6
CDR3: CASSFGVENYEQYF
DNA: TGTGCCAGCAGCTTTGGCGTGGAGAACTACGAGCAGTACTTC

size: few
D: TRBD2
J: TRBJ2-1
V: TRBV5-1
CDR3: CASSVPTSSYEQFF
DNA: TGCGCCAGCAGCGTCCCGACTAGCAGCTATGAGCAGTTCTTC

size: NA
D: NA
J: TRBJ2-1
V: TRBV7-2
CDR3: CASNDPGDEQFF
DNA: TGTGCCAGCAACGACCCCGGTGATGAGCAGTTCTTC

size: NA
D: TRBD2
J: TRBJ2-3
V: TRBV10-3
CDR3: CATSESRGGPTDTQYF
DNA: TGTGCCACCAGTGAGTCGAGGGGAGGGCCGACAGATACGCAGTATTTT

size: NA
D: TRBD2
J: TRBJ2-6
V: TRBV11-2
CDR3: CASSLVAGISGANVLTF
DNA: TGTGCCAGCAGCTTAGTAGCGGGAATCTCTGGGGCCAACGTCCTGACTTTC

size: NA
D: NA
J: TRBJ2-1
V: TRBV4-2
CDR3: CASSQDRTLGYNEQFF
DNA: TGTGCCAGCAGCCAAGACCGGACCCTTGGCTACAATGAGCAGTTCTTC

size: NA
D: NA
J: TRBJ2-1
V: TRBV3-1
CDR3: CASSQDPTTQFF
DNA: TGTGCCAGCAGCCAAGATCCGACGACGCAGTTCTTC

size: NA
D: TRBD2
J: TRBJ2-3
V: TRBV7-3
CDR3: CASSKGLAGGTDTQYF
DNA: TGTGCCAGCAGCAAAGGGTTGGCGGGAGGCACAGATACGCAGTATTTT

size: many
D: TRBD1
J: TRBJ2-7
V: TRBV7-2
CDR3: CASSQTRGPREQYF
DNA: TGTGCCAGCAGCCAAACCAGGGGGCCTCGCGAGCAGTACTTC

size: NA
D: TRBD2
J: TRBJ2-3
V: TRBV6-2/TRBV6-3
CDR3: CASSYMYLDLGLAGGTDTQYF
DNA: TGTGCCAGCAGTTACATGTACCTCGACCTGGGACTAGCGGGGGGCACAGATACGCAGTATTTT

size: NA
D: TRBD2
J: TRBJ2-5
V: TRBV5-6
CDR3: CASRTGTSGRRETQYF
DNA: TGTGCCAGCAGAACCGGGACTAGCGGGAGACGAGAGACCCAGTACTTC

size: NA
D: TRBD2
J: TRBJ2-2
V: TRBV19
CDR3: CASSIQTSRGTGELFF
DNA: TGTGCCAGTAGTATTCAGACTAGCAGAGGCACCGGGGAGCTGTTTTTT

size: NA
D: NA
J: TRBJ2-1
V: TRBV28
CDR3: CASSSGLLGGIEQFF
DNA: TGTGCCAGCAGCTCAGGACTCCTGGGGGGCATTGAGCAGTTCTTC

size: NA
D: NA
J: TRBJ2-3
V: TRBV15
CDR3: CATSSGSADTQYF
DNA: TGTGCCACCAGCAGCGGGAGCGCAGATACGCAGTATTTT